The 4 T cell receptor beta chains listed next were all sequenced from one sample in a study of cytomegalovirus exposure and HLA in healthy donors. With 60 Vbeta and 13 Jbeta primers, the PCR was carried out. Sequencing used immunoSEQ multiplex PCR; TCRdb keeps in-frame clones, though not all of them. The repertoire holds some 190,000 clones, around 82% seen once, with approximately 1.8% in the top ten. Source material: PBMCs. Every receptor here comes from a man in his forties in good health and CMV-seropositive.

The gene calls are TRBV7-9 and TRBJ2-7, with TRBD1 identical over 8 bases. Germline CDR1 is SEHNR and CDR2 is FQNEAQ (reference sequence). Unmatched junction bases numbered 5, after V lost 4 bases and J lost 0 bases. The length of the CDR3 is 15 residues. In DNA, the CDR3 is TGTGCCAGCAGCTCGGGACAGGTCCACTCCTACGAGCAGTACTTC. Its translation is CASSSGQVHSYEQYF.

V usage is TRBV6-5 and J usage is TRBJ1-1, with D possibly TRBD1 on 6 matching bases. The CDR3 spans 14 residues. Germline V lookup: CDR1 MNHEY, CDR2 SVGAGI. With 6 bases removed from V and 1 base from J, the gap between germline ends came to 12 bases. Here the CDR3 DNA reads TGTGCCAGCAGAGACGACAGGCCGAACACTGAAGCTTTCTTT. Protein: CASRDDRPNTEAFF.

The chain has TRBV7-2 and TRBJ1-4; D is undetermined. The ends were cut back, 2 bases at V and 7 bases at J, with 14 bases in the middle. The CDR3 runs to 15 residues. Germline lookup yields CDR1 SGHTA and CDR2 FQGNSA. In nucleotides, the CDR3 is TGTGCCAGCAGCTTAAGTTCCGGGTTTGGTGAAAAACTGTTTTTT. Translated: CASSLSSGFGEKLFF.

V and J are TRBV30 and TRBJ2-7, with TRBD1 matching over 8 bases. The J segment lost 5 bases and the V segment lost 5 bases, leaving 8 bases of the junction unmatched. The CDR3 is made up of 13 amino acids. CDR1 is GTSNPN and CDR2 is SVGIG in the germline V gene (reference sequence). CDR3 sequence (DNA): TGTGCCTGGGGGGAGACAGGGGTAAACGAGCAGTACTTC. This codes for CAWGETGVNEQYF.